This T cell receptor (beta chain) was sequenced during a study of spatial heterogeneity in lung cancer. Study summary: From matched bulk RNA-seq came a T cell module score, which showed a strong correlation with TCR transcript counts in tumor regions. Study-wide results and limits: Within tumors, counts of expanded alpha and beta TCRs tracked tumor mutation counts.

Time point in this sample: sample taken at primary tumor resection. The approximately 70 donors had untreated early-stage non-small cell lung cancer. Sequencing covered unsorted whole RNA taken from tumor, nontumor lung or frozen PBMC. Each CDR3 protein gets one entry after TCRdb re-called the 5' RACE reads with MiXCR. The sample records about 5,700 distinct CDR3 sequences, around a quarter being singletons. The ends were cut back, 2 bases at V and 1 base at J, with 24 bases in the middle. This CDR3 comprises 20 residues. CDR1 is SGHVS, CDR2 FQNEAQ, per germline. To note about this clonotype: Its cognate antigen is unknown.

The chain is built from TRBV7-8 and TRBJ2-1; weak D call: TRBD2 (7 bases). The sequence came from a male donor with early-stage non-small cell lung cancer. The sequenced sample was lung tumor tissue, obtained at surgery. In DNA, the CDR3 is TGTGCCAGCAGCTTAACGGTGCGGGGGCTAGTTGAGAGTTCCTACAATGAGCAGTTCTTC. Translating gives CASSLTVRGLVESSYNEQFF.